The rows below give T cell receptor beta chains drawn from one sample of a study of T cell changes during pregnancy in multiple sclerosis. Generated by immunoSEQ multiplex PCR, the TCRdb table keeps only in-frame clones and is missing some. Among fewer than 150,000 clones listed, less than 97% were seen once. The sequenced sample was peripheral blood, obtained after pregnancy. The receptors here all came from a female donor with multiple sclerosis, enrolled in a pregnancy study. The CDR3 runs from the conserved cysteine through the conserved F or W. A D gene is named only where the DNA matches it firmly.

d_gene,j_gene,len,v_gene,CDR3aa,CDR3nt
TRBD1,TRBJ1-2,14,TRBV19,CASIPTGTNYGYTF,TGTGCCAGTATACCGACAGGGACAAACTATGGCTACACCTTC
TRBD1,TRBJ1-1,14,TRBV28,CASRPGQGHTEAFF,TGTGCCAGCAGACCGGGACAGGGTCATACTGAAGCTTTCTTT
.,TRBJ2-7,14,TRBV5-1,CASSLEGVPYEQYF,TGCGCCAGCAGCTTGGAAGGGGTACCCTACGAGCAGTACTTC
TRBD2,TRBJ2-1,14,TRBV6-5,CASRPLSGSDEQFF,TGTGCCAGCAGACCCCTCAGCGGGAGCGATGAGCAGTTCTTC
.,TRBJ1-1,13,TRBV10-3,CAISESWNTEAFF,TGTGCCATCAGTGAGTCCTGGAACACTGAAGCTTTCTTT
.,TRBJ2-1,16,TRBV7-6,CASSLGGGNSYNEQFF,TGTGCCAGCAGCTTAGGAGGCGGGAACTCCTACAATGAGCAGTTCTTC
.,TRBJ2-2,15,TRBV4-2,CASSQGDSNTGELFF,TGTGCCAGCAGCCAAGGAGACTCGAACACCGGGGAGCTGTTTTTT
.,TRBJ1-1,13,TRBV5-8,CASSLVRGTEAFF,TGTGCCAGCAGCTTGGTCCGGGGGACTGAAGCTTTCTTT
.,TRBJ2-5,15,TRBV2,CASSQGGGFQETQYF,TGTGCCAGCAGCCAGGGGGGCGGCTTCCAAGAGACCCAGTACTTC
TRBD1,TRBJ1-2,15,TRBV7-9,CASSPGTGLFYGYTF,TGTGCCAGCAGCCCTGGGACAGGCCTCTTCTATGGCTACACCTTC